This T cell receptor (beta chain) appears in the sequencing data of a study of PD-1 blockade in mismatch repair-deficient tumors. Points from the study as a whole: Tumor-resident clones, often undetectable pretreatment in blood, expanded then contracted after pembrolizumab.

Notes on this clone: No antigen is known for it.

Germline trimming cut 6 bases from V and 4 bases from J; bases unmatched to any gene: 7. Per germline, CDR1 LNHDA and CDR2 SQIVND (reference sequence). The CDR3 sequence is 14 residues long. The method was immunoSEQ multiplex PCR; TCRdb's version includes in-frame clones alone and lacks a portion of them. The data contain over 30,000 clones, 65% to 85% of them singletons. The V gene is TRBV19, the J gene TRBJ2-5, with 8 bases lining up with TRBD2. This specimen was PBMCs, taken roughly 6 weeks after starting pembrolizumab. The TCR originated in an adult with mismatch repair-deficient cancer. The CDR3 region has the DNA TGTGCCAGTAGGCCGGGGGGGGCTTTAGAGACCCAGTACTTC. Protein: CASRPGGALETQYF.